Listed here are 17 T cell receptor beta chains from one sample, sequenced in a study of cytomegalovirus exposure and HLA in healthy donors. PCR amplification relied on 60 Vbeta primers (plus 13 Jbeta primers). The protocol was immunoSEQ multiplex PCR, while the TCRdb copy is restricted to in-frame clones and leaves out a portion. The profile shows about 150,000 clones, around nine tenths of them singletons. The material sequenced was PBMCs. The source of these receptors is a woman aged 25-40 years in good health and CMV-seronegative.

The V call is TRBV9, the J call TRBJ1-2; D call uncertain. Between the trimmed V and J ends, which lost 5 bases and 7 bases, there was a span of 30 bases. This CDR3 has 18 residues. Germline V CDR1 and CDR2: SGDLS, YYNGEE. The CDR3 loop reads CASSEGLRRLDPSGGYTF. The CDR3 DNA reads as TGTGCCAGCAGTGAGGGCTTGAGACGGCTCGATCCATCCGGTGGCTACACCTTC. The complete variable domain, with remaining parts taken from reference TRBV9 and TRBJ1-2, reads DSGVTQTPKHLITATGQRVTLRCSPRSGDLSVYWYQQSLDQGLQFLIQYYNGEERAKGNILERFSAQQFPDLHSELNLSSLELGDSALYFCASSEGLRRLDPSGGYTFGSGTRLTVV.

This chain uses TRBV19 with TRBJ1-5, with TRBD1 matching 11 bases. V dropped 4 bases and J dropped 7; count of bases not matched to a gene: 6. Germline CDR1 LNHDA, CDR2 SQIVND (reference sequence). The CDR3 runs to 15 residues. Written as DNA, the CDR3 is TGTGCCAGTAGTAAGGACAGGGGGCGCGCACAGCCCCAGCATTTT. Amino acid sequence: CASSKDRGRAQPQHF.

This clone was detected only once. The rearrangement joins TRBV5-6 to TRBJ2-1; a weak D match, TRBD2 (6 bases). Looked up from germline, CDR1 is SGHDT and CDR2 is YYEEEE. The CDR3 spans 16 residues. With 2 bases removed from V and 5 bases from J, the gap between germline ends came to 17 bases. The DNA of the CDR3 is TGTGCCAGCAGCTTTCGAGTCGGGAGCGCGGACAATGAGCAGTTCTTC. It translates to CASSFRVGSADNEQFF.

This clone was recorded only once. The rearrangement joins TRBV4-1 to TRBJ2-1; TRBD2 agrees at 13 bases. The CDR3 consists of 19 residues. Germline V CDR1 and CDR2: MGHRA, YSYEKL. V lost 0 bases and J lost 3; bases outside the gene matches: 8. This chain's CDR3 is CASSQDPILAGGIYNEQFF. DNA for the CDR3: TGCGCCAGCAGCCAAGACCCCATACTAGCGGGGGGGATCTACAATGAGCAGTTCTTC.

The chain has TRBV10-3 and TRBJ1-3, with 9 bases fitting TRBD1. Germline assignment: CDR1 ENHRY and CDR2 SYGVKD. The CDR3 contains 16 residues. V was clipped by 6 bases and J by 4 bases; unmatched bases: 10. CDR3 DNA sequence: TGTGCCATCAGGGCGGAACAGGGGGCGGTCGGAAACACCATATATTTT. Translated: CAIRAEQGAVGNTIYF.

The rearrangement joins TRBV28 to TRBJ2-7, with 10 bases matching TRBD1. Germline loops: CDR1 MDHEN, CDR2 SYDVKM. The CDR3 length is 15 residues. The V segment lost 5 bases and the J segment 3 bases; nucleotides outside the gene matches: 7. Here the CDR3 reads CASSLTGTGVYEQYF. CDR3 bases: TGTGCCAGCAGTCTAACCGGGACAGGGGTCTACGAGCAGTACTTC.

The rearrangement joins TRBV5-4 to TRBJ2-7, with D possibly being TRBD1 (6 bases). This CDR3 has 13 amino acids. V lost 0 bases and J lost 4, with 8 bases in between. Germline lookup yields CDR1 SGHNT and CDR2 YYREEE (reference sequence). The CDR3 loop reads CASSLGGPYEQYF. In DNA, the CDR3 is TGTGCCAGCAGCTTGGGGGGGCCTTACGAGCAGTACTTC. Together with reference TRBV5-4 and TRBJ2-7, the CDR3 gives the full variable domain: ETGVTQSPTHLIKTRGQQVTLRCSSQSGHNTVSWYQQALGQGPQFIFQYYREEENGRGNFPPRFSGLQFPNYSSELNVNALELDDSALYLCASSLGGPYEQYFGPGTRLTVT.

The table lists this clone with a count of one. V and J are TRBV7-2 and TRBJ2-7, with 9 bases that match TRBD1. This CDR3 is 14 amino acids long. Germline values: CDR1 SGHTA, CDR2 FQGNSA. The junction had 4 bases not matched to a gene; V was cut back by 3 bases and J by 4 bases. As DNA, the CDR3 is TGTGCCAGCAGCTTTGAGACAGGGGGATACGAGCAGTACTTC. It is translated as CASSFETGGYEQYF.

The chain couples TRBV18 to TRBJ2-1, with D possibly TRBD2 on 6 matching bases. Trimming left V 5 bases short and J 10 bases short, with 18 bases between. The germline V gene encodes CDR1 KGHSH and CDR2 LQKENI. The CDR3 is 14 residues long. The CDR3, as DNA: TGTGCCAGCTCAGGTGTGGAGCCGGGAGCCGAGCAGTTCTTC. Translation: CASSGVEPGAEQFF.

The V gene is TRBV7-9, the J gene TRBJ2-7, with TRBD1 matching over 8 bases. J lost 0 bases, V lost 4 bases, and 5 bases had no gene match. CDR1 and CDR2 from the germline V gene are SEHNR and FQNEAQ (reference sequence). The CDR3 sequence is 15 residues long. The CDR3 spells CASSSWTGSSYEQYF. CDR3 coding DNA: TGTGCCAGCAGCTCTTGGACAGGGAGCTCCTACGAGCAGTACTTC.

The chain recombines TRBV5-1 with TRBJ2-1; D is unresolved. The V end was cut by 4 bases, the J end by 4 bases, with 9 bases between. This CDR3 has 13 amino acids. CDR1 SGHRS and CDR2 YFSETQ come from the germline V gene. In nucleotides, the CDR3 is TGCGCCAGCAGCATGGAGAGTTACAATGAGCAGTTCTTC. This translates into CASSMESYNEQFF.

A word on this clone: The sample contains more than one DNA sequence encoding this CDR3. This chain uses TRBV27 with TRBJ2-7; D is perhaps TRBD1 (5 bases). Germline lookup yields CDR1 MNHEY and CDR2 SMNVEV (reference sequence). Trimming left V 9 bases short and J 1 base short, with 13 bases between. CDR3 length: 13 amino acids. CDR3 protein: CASRNRRSYEQYF. CDR3 DNA: TGTGCCAGTAGAAACAGGAGATCCTACGAGCAGTACTTC.

This clone was seen a few times. This chain links TRBV4-1 with TRBJ2-1, with D perhaps TRBD1 (5 bases). Trimming took 3 bases from V and 8 from J, leaving 14 bases between them. The length of the CDR3 is 14 residues. In germline, CDR1 is MGHRA, CDR2 YSYEKL. The CDR3 DNA follows: TGCGCCAGCAGCCAGGACACCGGAGTCGATGAGCAGTTCTTC. This translates into CASSQDTGVDEQFF.

The V and J genes are TRBV7-3 and TRBJ1-2; a weak D match, TRBD1 (5 bases). V was clipped by 2 bases and J by 4 bases, with 8 bases between them. The CDR3 runs to 13 residues. Germline CDR1 is SGHTA and CDR2 is FQGTGA. The CDR3 nucleotides are TGTGCCAGCAGCTTAGGGGGAGGCTATGGCTACACCTTC. This sequence encodes CASSLGGGYGYTF.

The gene calls are TRBV15 and TRBJ1-6; 9 nucleotides match TRBD1. The CDR3 runs to 15 residues. The trim removed 5 bases at V and 10 bases at J, leaving 9 bases unmatched. Germline loops: CDR1 LNHNV, CDR2 YYDKDF (reference sequence). The CDR3 sequence is CATSPGQGLSSPLHF. In nucleotides, the CDR3 is TGTGCCACCAGCCCAGGACAGGGGTTAAGCTCACCCCTCCACTTT.

The table lists this clone with a count of one. This sequence joins TRBV4-3 and TRBJ1-2, with TRBD1 matching over 8 bases. J gave up 4 bases and V 1 base, and 8 bases lay outside the gene matches. Germline V gene data show CDR1 as LGHNA and CDR2 as YSLEER. The CDR3 is 16 residues long. As DNA, the CDR3 is TGCGCCAGCAGCCAAGGGGCTACAGGGGGTCTCTATGGCTACACCTTC. Its protein product is CASSQGATGGLYGYTF.

This chain links TRBV28 with TRBJ1-1; 9 bases align to TRBD1. The CDR3 is 16 amino acids. CDR1 and CDR2 (germline): MDHEN, SYDVKM. The V and J ends lost 2 bases and 4 bases, in that order; junction bases with no gene match: 8. The CDR3 DNA sequence: TGTGCCAGCAGTTTACACACTGACAGGGGGGGCACTGAAGCTTTCTTT. This gives the protein CASSLHTDRGGTEAFF.